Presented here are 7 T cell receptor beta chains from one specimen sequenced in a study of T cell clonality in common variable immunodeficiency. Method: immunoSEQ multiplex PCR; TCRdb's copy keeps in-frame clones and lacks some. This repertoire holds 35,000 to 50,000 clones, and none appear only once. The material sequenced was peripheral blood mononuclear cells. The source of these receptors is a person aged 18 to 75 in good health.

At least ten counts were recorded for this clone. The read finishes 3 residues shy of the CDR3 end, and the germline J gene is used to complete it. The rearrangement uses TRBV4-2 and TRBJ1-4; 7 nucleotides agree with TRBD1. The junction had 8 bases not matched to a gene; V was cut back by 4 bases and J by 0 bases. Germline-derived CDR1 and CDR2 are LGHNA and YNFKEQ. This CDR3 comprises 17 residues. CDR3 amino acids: CASSPQLGTATNEKLFF. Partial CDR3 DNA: TGTGCCAGCAGCCCCCAATTAGGGACAGCAACTAATGAAAAA.

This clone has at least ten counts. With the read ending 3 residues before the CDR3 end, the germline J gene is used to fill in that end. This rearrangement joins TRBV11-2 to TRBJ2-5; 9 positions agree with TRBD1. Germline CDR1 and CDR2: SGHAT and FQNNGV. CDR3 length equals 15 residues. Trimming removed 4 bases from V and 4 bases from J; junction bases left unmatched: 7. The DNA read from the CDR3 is TGTGCCAGCAGCTCCGGGACAGGGTCTGGAGAGACC. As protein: CASSSGTGSGET. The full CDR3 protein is CASSSGTGSGETQYF. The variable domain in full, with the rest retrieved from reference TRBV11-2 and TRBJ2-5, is EAGVAQSPRYKIIEKRQSVAFWCNPISGHATLYWYQQILGQGPKLLIQFQNNGVVDDSQLPKDRFSAERLKGVDSTLKIQPAKLEDSAVYLCASSSGTGSGETQYFGPGTRLLVL.

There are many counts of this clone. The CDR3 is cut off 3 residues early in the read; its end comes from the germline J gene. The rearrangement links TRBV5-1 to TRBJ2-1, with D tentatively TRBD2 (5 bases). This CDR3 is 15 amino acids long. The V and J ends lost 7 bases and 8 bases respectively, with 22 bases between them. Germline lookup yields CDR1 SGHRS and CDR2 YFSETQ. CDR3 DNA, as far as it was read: TGCGCCAGCCGCGGGCTCCTAGGGCCCTCCGATGAG. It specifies CASRGLLGPSDE. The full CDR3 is CASRGLLGPSDEQFF.

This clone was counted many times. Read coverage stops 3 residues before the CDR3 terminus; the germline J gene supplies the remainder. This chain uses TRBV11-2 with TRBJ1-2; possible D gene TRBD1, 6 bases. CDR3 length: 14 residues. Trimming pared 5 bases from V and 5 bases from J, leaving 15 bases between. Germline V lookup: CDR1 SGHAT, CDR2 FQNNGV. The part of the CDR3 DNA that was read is TGTGCCAGCAGCGCCCAGGGGTACATTTATGGC. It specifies CASSAQGYIYG. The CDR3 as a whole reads CASSAQGYIYGYTF.

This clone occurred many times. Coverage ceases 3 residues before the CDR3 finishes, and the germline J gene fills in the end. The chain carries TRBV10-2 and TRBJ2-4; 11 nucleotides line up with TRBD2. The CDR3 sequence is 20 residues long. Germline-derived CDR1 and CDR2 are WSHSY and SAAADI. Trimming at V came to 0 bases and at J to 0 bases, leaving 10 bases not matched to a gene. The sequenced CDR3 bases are TGCGCCAGCAGTGAGTCCCGACCGGGACTAGCGGTACTAGCCAAAAACATT. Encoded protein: CASSESRPGLAVLAKNI. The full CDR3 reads CASSESRPGLAVLAKNIQYF.

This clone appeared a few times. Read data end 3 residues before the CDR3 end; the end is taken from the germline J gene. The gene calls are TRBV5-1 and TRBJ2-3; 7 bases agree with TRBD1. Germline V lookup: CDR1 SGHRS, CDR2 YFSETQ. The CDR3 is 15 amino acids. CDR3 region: CASSETGDSNQPQYF. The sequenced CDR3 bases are TGCGCCAGCAGCGAAACAGGGGATAGCAATCAGCCG. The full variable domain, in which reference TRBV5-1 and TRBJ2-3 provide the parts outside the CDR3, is KAGVTQTPRYLIKTRGQQVTLSCSPISGHRSVSWYQQTPGQGLQFLFEYFSETQRNKGNFPGRFSGRQFSNSRSEMNVSTLELGDSALYLCASSETGDSNQPQYFGPGTRLTVL.

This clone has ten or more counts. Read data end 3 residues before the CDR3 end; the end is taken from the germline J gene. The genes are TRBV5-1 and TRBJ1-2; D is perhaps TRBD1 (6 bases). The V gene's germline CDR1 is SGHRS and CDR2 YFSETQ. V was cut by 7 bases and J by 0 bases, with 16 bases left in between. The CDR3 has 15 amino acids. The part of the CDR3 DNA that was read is TGCGCCAGCGAGGGAGGCGGGGGCACTAACTATGGC. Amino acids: CASEGGGGTNYG. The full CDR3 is CASEGGGGTNYGYTF. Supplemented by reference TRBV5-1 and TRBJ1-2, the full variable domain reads KAGVTQTPRYLIKTRGQQVTLSCSPISGHRSVSWYQQTPGQGLQFLFEYFSETQRNKGNFPGRFSGRQFSNSRSEMNVSTLELGDSALYLCASEGGGGTNYGYTFGSGTRLTVV.